This T cell receptor beta chain was retrieved from a study of monozygotic twins with inflammatory bowel disease. This CDR3 contains 13 residues. TCRdb reprocessed the 5' RACE reads, keeping one entry per CDR3 protein, no DNA. The sample has some 160,000 distinct CDR3 sequences, and its top ten clones hold about 7.4%. The V gene is TRBV12-3 or TRBV12-4, the J gene TRBJ1-6; TCRdb lists TRBD1, though no DNA is available to test this call. Sequencing was done on a sample of blood. The clonotype was recovered from a human donor with ulcerative colitis or Crohn's disease, or a healthy co-twin of an affected twin (not recorded which). CDR3 protein: CASSSGTNSPLHF.